This T cell receptor beta chain derives from a study of CD8+ T cells in alopecia areata. Study-level background: Treated patients swallowed 5 to 10 mg of oral tofacitinib twice daily.

Extraction of RNA preceded its reverse transcription into cDNA, which served as the sequencing template. The repertoire was sequenced with immunoSEQ multiplex PCR; TCRdb's copy has only in-frame clones and lacks some. This repertoire shows 200,000 to 250,000 clones, around 62% found once; its top ten account for 0.4% to 0.55%. CDR1 is SGHRS and CDR2 is YFSETQ in the germline V gene. This CDR3 spans 17 amino acids. Trimming left V 4 bases short and J 2 bases short, with 16 bases between. Study results and limitations: In scalp samples, resident alphabeta T cells of normal skin are also sequenced. Affected lesional scalp, above all in alopecia totalis/universalis, was more clonal than normal scalp.

The sample holds a few counts of this clone. Its antigen is as yet unknown. The chain is built from TRBV5-1 and TRBJ2-6, with D perhaps matching TRBD1 (6 bases). This specimen was CD4+ T cells sorted from blood, taken at week 0. The sequence came from a human donor with alopecia areata. CDR3 bases: TGCGCCAGCAGCCGGGCTTCGCAGGGGCCTGGGGCCAACGTCCTGACTTTC. As protein: CASSRASQGPGANVLTF.